This T cell receptor beta chain was sequenced in a study of T cells in Graves' hyperthyroidism and ophthalmopathy (dated by TCRdb to the late 2010s). Context from the whole study: Peripheral blood samples were taken at initial diagnosis, before any treatment was given. To identify distinguishing TCR V-J signatures, a discovery cohort of about 100 patients was used, comprising some 43 with Graves' ophthalmopathy and 57 with stable Graves' hyperthyroidism. Prospective prediction of ophthalmopathy was tested in an independent validation cohort consisting of 18 to 20 hyperthyroidism patients and some 15 patients who later progressed to ophthalmopathy. For training and testing, the roughly 93 patients in the discovery cohort were randomly divided in a 7:3 ratio. In addition, the study compared T-cell repertoires in thyroid tissue and in blood from about six Graves' hyperthyroidism patients. Once sampling was done, hyperthyroidism patients were given methimazole at a starting dose of 30 mg daily, whereas ophthalmopathy patients were given high-dose intravenous methylprednisolone. TCR Vbeta CDR3 sequencing of 120 to 150 peripheral blood samples (43 ophthalmopathy, 75 hyperthyroidism and roughly 17 progressor patients) is reported in the paper. General study outcomes and caveats: In validation, the model predicted progression to ophthalmopathy with approximately 71% sensitivity and about 73% specificity, a median of around 6.6 months before onset. Sample size was not statistically predetermined, and blinding of investigators to group allocation was not performed. Most expanded thyroid clonotypes (frequency above 0.001) were also found in blood, which suggests that blood repertoires may mirror thyroid immune responses. In cross-validation, a model built on a 13 V-J signature told ophthalmopathy apart from stable hyperthyroidism with approximately 91% sensitivity and approximately 81% specificity, and in testing the same model reached 80%/75%.

The hyperthyroidism patients were between 18 and 65 years old and newly diagnosed, with a disease duration of less than 2 months. The study excluded patients with uncontrolled infections, other autoimmune diseases, pregnancy or lactation. Diagnoses relied on clinical symptoms, serum thyroxine and TRAb, thyroid ultrasound and orbital computed tomography. For progressor patients, blood was drawn at the first diagnosis of hyperthyroidism, before any ophthalmopathy symptoms had appeared. PBMCs were separated from roughly 10 ml of fresh peripheral blood using Ficoll-Paque density gradient centrifugation. Progressor patients were initially diagnosed with Graves' hyperthyroidism and developed ophthalmopathy during follow-up. Total RNA was extracted with Trizol reagent, and quality was checked on an Agilent 2100 Bioanalyzer. Spanning cysteine to phenylalanine, the CDR3 consists of 16 amino acids. Left in the record is the CDR3 DNA by itself, 48 bases read in frame from the first base. Ends trimmed: V by 3 bases, J by 1 base; bases unmatched to a gene: 8. The germline V gene supplies CDR1 SGDLS and CDR2 YYNGEE.

The TCR beta CDR3 regions were amplified from RNA transcripts. A first-round RT-PCR of the TCR CDR3 used the HTBI primer set with the Qiagen OneStep RT-PCR kit. Libraries were constructed in a second round of multiplex PCR, after which size selection and purification were carried out. Libraries were sequenced paired-end with 100 bp reads on an Illumina HiSeq2000. The authors' pipeline ran thus. Raw data were processed with SOAPnuke, discarding reads with adapters, uncalled bases, mean Phred below 15, or no exact constant-primer or identifier match. COPE v1.2.5 was used to merge high-quality paired reads, and clonotypes were defined as unique nucleotide sequences. MiTCR v1.1 was used to align the clonotypes against IMGT TRBV, TRBD and TRBJ reference segments. Only V-J combinations with frequency above 0.0001, covering about 99% of repertoires, were analysed. A TCS score was defined as the ratio between F50 (clonal expansion) and ExV (chaos), using BLOSUM62-based TCRdist between CDR3 peptides within each V-J. Welch's t-statistics and random forest reduced fewer than 550 V-J features to around 14, which were used in a naive Bayes classifier (R e1071). Through fastp at Q25 and MiXCR, TCRdb rebuilt clones from the public reads, retaining in-frame beta chains. Under each unique CDR3 protein, matching rows form one entry showing the most common genes and DNA. TCRdb's processing, not the authors' own work, is the source of the V and J calls. The table for this sample lists approximately 370,000 distinct CDR3 sequences; approximately 17% of them were counted only once. The ten largest clones take up 34% of the sample.

This clonotype was counted many times. What this receptor recognizes is not known. Per-base qualities were not stored, and no clone one base away is much larger. This sequence originates from a woman aged 25 to 39 with Graves' hyperthyroidism that later progressed to Graves' ophthalmopathy. The V and J genes are TRBV9 and TRBJ2-5, with TRBD2 identical over 8 junction bases. Sequencing was carried out using blood. The DNA sequence reads TGTGCCAGCAGCGCCCAGCGGCGGGGGGTCCAAGAGACCCAGTACTTC. Its amino acids are CASSAQRRGVQETQYF.